These 23 T cell receptor beta chains share one sample of origin, sequenced in a study of vaccination and CD4 T cells after COVID-19. The Oncomine TCR Beta short-read assay generated sequence data from the DNA of cultured CD4+ T cells. TCRdb re-derived calls from the PCR reads in MiXCR, one entry per CDR3 protein. The repertoire holds roughly 25,000 distinct CDR3 sequences, with 30% as singletons. For these receptors, no antigen is known. Time point indicated: late sampling 161 to 241 days after vaccination in three convalescent patients. The treatment was: roughly 10-day PBMC culture with coronavirus spike peptide pools or control peptides (ViraFEST assay). The sample here was CD4+ T cells from blood, cultured in vitro, taken about 7 months after SARS-CoV-2 vaccination. The receptors were sampled from a human donor who had recovered from COVID-19.

The V gene is TRBV11-3, the J gene TRBJ2-5; the match to TRBD1 covers 11 bases. The J segment lost 5 bases and the V segment lost 5 bases, leaving 7 bases of the junction unmatched. The V gene's germline CDR1 is SGHNT and CDR2 YENEEA. The CDR3 is 15 amino acids. Written as DNA, the CDR3 is TGTGCCAGCAGCCTCGGACAGGGGGCTTCTGAGACCCAGTACTTC. It codes for CASSLGQGASETQYF.

This clonotype is categorized as medium-sized. The CDR3 sequence: CATSSHTAPYEQYF. In DNA form, the CDR3 reads TGTGCCACCAGTAGCCATACGGCCCCGTACGAGCAGTACTTC. The chain uses TRBV24-1 and TRBJ2-7; no reliable D call. Germline V lookup: CDR1 KGHDR, CDR2 SFDVKD. V lost 6 bases to trimming and J lost 4 bases, with 15 bases between them. This CDR3 has 14 residues.

The chain couples TRBV20-1 to TRBJ2-5; 8 bases are shared with TRBD2. V lost 2 bases and J lost 2; bases outside the gene matches: 10. CDR1 and CDR2 from the germline V gene are DFQATT and SNEGSKA (reference sequence). This CDR3 contains 16 residues. The CDR3 sequence is CSARLVAGGLQETQYF. The DNA of the CDR3 is TGCAGTGCTAGATTGGTTGCGGGGGGATTACAAGAGACCCAGTACTTC.

Only a few counts were recorded for this clonotype. The chain carries TRBV28 and TRBJ2-5; possibly TRBD1 for D (7 bases). CDR1 and CDR2 from the germline V gene are MDHEN and SYDVKM. This CDR3 contains 12 residues. V gave up 7 bases and J gave up 5 bases, with 11 bases separating them. The CDR3 protein is CASNSGGETQYF. The CDR3 DNA reads as TGTGCCAGCAACTCAGGGGGGGAGACCCAGTACTTC.

This clonotype has just one count. The rearrangement uses TRBV7-3 and TRBJ2-1; D is perhaps TRBD1 (6 bases). Trimming left V 0 bases short and J 9 bases short, with 18 bases between. CDR3 length equals 16 residues. Germline lookup yields CDR1 SGHTA and CDR2 FQGTGA. In DNA form, the CDR3 reads TGTGCCAGCAGCTTAACTGGGGGCGCTTGGGCAAGTGAGCAGTTCTTC. Translating it yields CASSLTGGAWASEQFF.

This clonotype has a single count. The rearrangement joins TRBV5-6 to TRBJ1-2, with D unclear. Trimming pared 2 bases from V and 2 bases from J, leaving 1 base between. From germline, CDR1 is SGHDT and CDR2 YYEEEE. The CDR3 length is 11 residues. The CDR3 sequence is CASSFNYGYTF. CDR3 DNA: TGTGCCAGCAGCTTCAACTATGGCTACACCTTC.

In DNA, the CDR3 is TGTGCCAGCAGACCTACCTGGCGGAGCGGGATAGAGACCCAGTACTTC. It is translated as CASRPTWRSGIETQYF. The genes are TRBV7-2 and TRBJ2-5, with 7 nucleotides matching TRBD2. The trim removed 6 bases at V and 4 bases at J, leaving 14 bases unmatched. This CDR3 is built from 16 residues. From germline, CDR1 is SGHTA and CDR2 FQGNSA.

This clonotype was found a few times. The chain's CDR3 is CATSRAAGEQFF. DNA for the CDR3: TGTGCCACCAGCAGAGCCGCGGGAGAGCAGTTCTTC. The V and J genes are TRBV15 and TRBJ2-1, with a possible D match to TRBD2 (6 bases). V dropped 1 base and J dropped 10 bases, with 8 bases sitting between them. Germline values: CDR1 LNHNV, CDR2 YYDKDF (reference sequence). This CDR3 has 12 amino acids.

The chain links TRBV7-2 to TRBJ2-5; D remains unclear. The CDR3 has 12 amino acids. V was cut by 1 base and J by 4 bases, with 4 bases left in between. Per germline, CDR1 SGHTA and CDR2 FQGNSA. CDR3 loop: CASSLGPETQYF. The CDR3 DNA follows: TGTGCCAGCAGCTTAGGTCCAGAGACCCAGTACTTC.

This clonotype turned up a few times. This chain uses TRBV6-5 with TRBJ1-6, with D uncertain. CDR1 and CDR2 from the germline V gene are MNHEY and SVGAGI. The length of the CDR3 is 14 residues. Deletions cut 0 bases from V and 7 bases from J, with 7 bases between. The CDR3 DNA sequence: TGTGCCAGCAGTTACTCAATAGGAAATTCACCCCTCCACTTT. It translates to CASSYSIGNSPLHF.

This chain connects TRBV20-1 to TRBJ2-1; 7 bases line up with TRBD2. The trim removed 3 bases at V and 4 bases at J, leaving 15 bases unmatched. CDR3 size: 17 residues. The germline V gene has CDR1 DFQATT and CDR2 SNEGSKA (reference sequence). In nucleotides, the CDR3 is TGCAGTGCTAGTTACGAGAGTAGGCTAGCGGAGTACAATGAGCAGTTCTTC. The encoded protein is CSASYESRLAEYNEQFF.

This chain links TRBV5-4 with TRBJ2-7; D possibly corresponds to TRBD1 (5 bases). Germline CDR1 and CDR2: SGHNT and YYREEE (reference sequence). Trimming removed 3 bases from V and 6 bases from J, with 10 bases in between. The CDR3 is made up of 12 amino acids. The CDR3 DNA reads as TGTGCCAGCAGCTCCACAGGACCCGAGCAGTACTTC. It specifies CASSSTGPEQYF. The variable domain in full, completed from reference TRBV5-4 and TRBJ2-7, reads ETGVTQSPTHLIKTRGQQVTLRCSSQSGHNTVSWYQQALGQGPQFIFQYYREEENGRGNFPPRFSGLQFPNYSSELNVNALELDDSALYLCASSSTGPEQYFGPGTRLTVT.

The genes are TRBV27 and TRBJ1-5, with TRBD1 as a possible D gene (5 bases). The CDR3 covers 13 residues. Germline V CDR1 and CDR2: MNHEY, SMNVEV (reference sequence). V shed 6 bases and J shed 8 bases, with 14 bases lying between them. The CDR3 DNA is TGTGCCAGCAGCCGGGACCGAGAGGAGCCCCAGCATTTT. Encoded protein: CASSRDREEPQHF.

The chain is built from TRBV5-1 and TRBJ2-1; D might be TRBD2 (5 bases). Germline CDR1 and CDR2: SGHRS and YFSETQ. The V and J ends lost 1 base and 12 bases respectively, with 20 bases between them. The length of the CDR3 is 15 residues. The CDR3 bases are TGCGCCAGCAGCTTGTTACCTACTAGTGCCAAGGGGCAGTTCTTC. Protein: CASSLLPTSAKGQFF.

The rearrangement joins TRBV28 to TRBJ2-7; D is possibly TRBD1 (5 bases). V lost 5 bases, J lost 9 bases, and 17 bases lay in between. The CDR3 spans 13 residues. Germline lookup yields CDR1 MDHEN and CDR2 SYDVKM. The CDR3 region is CASSGQVGGSQYF. The CDR3 DNA sequence: TGTGCCAGCAGTGGACAAGTAGGTGGGTCGCAGTACTTC.

This clonotype was observed a handful of times. The V and J genes are TRBV7-2 and TRBJ2-5; 7 nucleotides match TRBD1. V lost 5 bases to trimming and J lost 7 bases; unmatched junction nucleotides: 10. The germline gives CDR1 SGHTA, CDR2 FQGNSA. This CDR3 region has 14 residues. The CDR3 is CASSARDSIGTQYF. The CDR3 DNA is TGTGCCAGCAGCGCAAGGGACAGCATCGGGACCCAGTACTTC.

This clonotype was seen a few times. The chain links TRBV20-1 to TRBJ2-7; D is perhaps TRBD2 (5 bases). This CDR3 is built from 13 residues. V was cut by 1 base and J by 2 bases, with 9 bases left in between. CDR1 and CDR2 (germline): DFQATT, SNEGSKA (reference sequence). In DNA, the CDR3 is TGCAGTGCTAGAGGCGGACTTGCCTACGAGCAGTACTTC. Protein sequence: CSARGGLAYEQYF.

The chain joins TRBV6-5 to TRBJ1-1, with D tentatively TRBD1 (6 bases). Looked up from germline, CDR1 is MNHEY and CDR2 is SVGAGI. This CDR3 spans 14 amino acids. V was clipped by 4 bases and J by 0 bases, with 9 bases between them. The CDR3 region has the DNA TGTGCCAGCAGTTTAGGACAGCTGAACACTGAAGCTTTCTTT. Protein: CASSLGQLNTEAFF.

This clonotype has only a few counts. The V and J genes are TRBV10-2 and TRBJ2-3; D is undetermined. The CDR3 has 12 amino acids. V was clipped by 5 bases and J by 2 bases, with 5 bases between them. Germline V gene lookup returns CDR1 WSHSY and CDR2 SAAADI. In DNA, the CDR3 is TGCGCCAGCAGTCCATTCACAGATACGCAGTATTTT. This sequence encodes CASSPFTDTQYF.

The rearrangement joins TRBV7-9 to TRBJ2-3; D not certain. Trimming stripped 2 bases from V and 4 bases from J, with 10 bases between. CDR1 and CDR2 (germline): SEHNR, FQNEAQ (reference sequence). The CDR3 length is 14 residues. This CDR3 is CASSLTLTADTQYF. The CDR3 DNA reads TGTGCCAGCAGCTTAACCCTTACTGCAGATACGCAGTATTTT.

The chain links TRBV19 to TRBJ2-7; 7 bases align to TRBD1. The CDR3 length is 15 residues. The ends lost 4 bases at V and 0 bases at J; junction bases unmatched: 6. CDR1 and CDR2 (germline): LNHDA, SQIVND (reference sequence). The CDR3 reads CASSTSDRVSYEQYF. The DNA for the CDR3 is TGTGCCAGTAGTACCAGTGACAGGGTCTCCTACGAGCAGTACTTC.

The chain couples TRBV27 to TRBJ2-1, with 10 bases that match TRBD1. The length of the CDR3 is 15 residues. Trimming cost V 4 bases and J 6 bases; bases outside gene matches: 6. Germline V lookup: CDR1 MNHEY, CDR2 SMNVEV (reference sequence). CDR3 region: CASSSLGTGANEQFF. CDR3 sequence (DNA): TGTGCCAGCAGTTCCTTGGGGACAGGGGCCAATGAGCAGTTCTTC.

The chain uses TRBV4-3 and TRBJ2-5; D may match TRBD1 or TRBD2 (5 bases each). The V end was cut by 0 bases, the J end by 12 bases, with 17 bases between. The CDR3 contains 14 residues. CDR1 is LGHNA and CDR2 is YSLEER in the germline V gene. The CDR3 sequence is CASSQDEEDIRKYF. CDR3 coding DNA: TGCGCCAGCAGCCAAGATGAGGAGGACATACGGAAGTACTTC.